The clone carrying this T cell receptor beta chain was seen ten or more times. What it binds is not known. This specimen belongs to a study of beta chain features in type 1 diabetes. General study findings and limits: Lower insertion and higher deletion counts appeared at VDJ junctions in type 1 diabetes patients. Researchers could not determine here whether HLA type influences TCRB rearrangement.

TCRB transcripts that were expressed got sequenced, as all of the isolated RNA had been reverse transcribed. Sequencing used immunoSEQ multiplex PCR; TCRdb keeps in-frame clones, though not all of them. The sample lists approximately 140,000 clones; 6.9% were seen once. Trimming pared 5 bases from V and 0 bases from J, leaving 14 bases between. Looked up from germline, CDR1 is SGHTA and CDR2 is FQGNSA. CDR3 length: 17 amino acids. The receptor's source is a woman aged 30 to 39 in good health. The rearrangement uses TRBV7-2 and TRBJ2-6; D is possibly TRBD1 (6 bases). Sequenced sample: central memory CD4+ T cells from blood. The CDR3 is CASSAAGQTSGANVLTF. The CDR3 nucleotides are TGTGCCAGCAGCGCCGCCGGACAGACCTCTGGGGCCAACGTCCTGACTTTC.